Following are 30 T cell receptor beta chains from one sample sequenced in a study of beta chain features in type 1 diabetes. cDNA synthesis used the whole RNA isolate, giving expressed TCRB sequences. Assay: immunoSEQ multiplex PCR; the TCRdb copy retains only in-frame clones and omits some. The table has about 360,000 clones, over 9.5% seen once; the top ten hold around 0.02%. Sample: naive CD4+ T cells from blood. The receptors shown here come from a man younger than 30 in good health.

This clone was detected only a few times. This CDR3 reads CASSRPGLAGGNADTQYF. The DNA of the CDR3 is TGTGCCAGCAGCCGTCCGGGACTAGCGGGAGGGAACGCAGATACGCAGTATTTT. The chain carries TRBV7-2 and TRBJ2-3; 16 positions match TRBD2. The CDR3 contains 18 residues. V was clipped by 5 bases and J by 4 bases; unmatched bases: 9. Looked up from germline, CDR1 is SGHTA and CDR2 is FQGNSA.

This clone was observed many times. This rearrangement joins TRBV7-2 to TRBJ2-7; a possible D gene is TRBD1 (6 bases). V lost 6 bases and J 5 bases, leaving 14 bases between the germline ends. CDR1 and CDR2 from the germline V gene are SGHTA and FQGNSA. The CDR3 is made up of 13 amino acids. The CDR3 DNA reads as TGTGCCAGCAGTCGGAGGACAGACCACGAGCAGTACTTC. It codes for CASSRRTDHEQYF.

V and J are TRBV11-2 and TRBJ2-3; TRBD2 matches at 9 bases. Germline CDR1 and CDR2: SGHAT and FQNNGV. The length of the CDR3 is 17 residues. Unmatched junction bases numbered 8, after V lost 3 bases and J lost 1 base. The CDR3 DNA is TGTGCCAGCAGCTTCAGGGGCGGGGGGGTTGGCACAGATACGCAGTATTTT. This sequence encodes CASSFRGGGVGTDTQYF.

The chain combines TRBV5-1 with TRBJ2-1; 7 bases align to TRBD1. V lost 3 bases and J lost 1; bases outside the gene matches: 4. CDR3 length: 15 amino acids. Looked up from germline, CDR1 is SGHRS and CDR2 is YFSETQ. CDR3 sequence reads: CASSSGGQSYNEQFF. In DNA, the CDR3 is TGCGCCAGCAGCTCTGGGGGACAGTCCTACAATGAGCAGTTCTTC.

The genes are TRBV9 and TRBJ2-2; 7 bases map to TRBD1. V trimming: 3 bases; J trimming: 4 bases; junction bases outside the gene matches: 9. The germline V gene encodes CDR1 SGDLS and CDR2 YYNGEE. The CDR3 contains 16 residues. CDR3 amino acids: CASSGSRDRVTGELFF. The CDR3 DNA reads as TGTGCCAGCAGCGGCTCGCGAGACAGGGTCACCGGGGAGCTGTTTTTT.

The chain links TRBV19 to TRBJ1-1; possible D gene TRBD1, 6 bases. The ends were cut back, 9 bases at V and 6 bases at J, with 8 bases in the middle. There are 10 residues in the CDR3. Per germline, CDR1 LNHDA and CDR2 SQIVND (reference sequence). CDR3 sequence reads: CASKGAEAFF. The CDR3 DNA follows: TGTGCCAGCAAGGGGGCTGAAGCTTTCTTT. Full variable domain (remainder filled in from reference TRBV19 and TRBJ1-1): DGGITQSPKYLFRKEGQNVTLSCEQNLNHDAMYWYRQDPGQGLRLIYYSQIVNDFQKGDIAEGYSVSREKKESFPLTVTSAQKNPTAFYLCASKGAEAFFGQGTRLTVV.

The rearrangement joins TRBV5-1 to TRBJ2-5; 7 nucleotides agree with TRBD1. TRBJ2-7 explains the end of the DNA better; the J call may be wrong. CDR3 length equals 14 residues. CDR1 SGHRS and CDR2 YFSETQ come from the germline V gene. CDR3 protein: CASSFLDRSYEQYF. The CDR3 DNA reads as TGCGCCAGCAGCTTTCTGGACAGGTCCTACGAGCAGTACTTC.

The chain couples TRBV11-2 to TRBJ1-4; no definite D call. Per germline, CDR1 SGHAT and CDR2 FQNNGV. The CDR3 is made up of 14 amino acids. V shed 0 bases and J shed 8 bases, with 10 bases lying between them. For the CDR3, the DNA is TGTGCCAGCAGCTTAGAGCCGTTCGGGGAAAAACTGTTTTTT. This encodes CASSLEPFGEKLFF.

This clone has only a few counts. The gene calls are TRBV14 and TRBJ1-2, with D unclear. Between the trimmed V and J ends, which lost 2 bases and 8 bases, there was a span of 12 bases. The CDR3 runs to 13 residues. Germline loops: CDR1 SGHDN, CDR2 FVKESK. The CDR3 loop reads CASSQYRTGGYTF. CDR3 sequence (DNA): TGTGCCAGCAGCCAATATAGGACGGGAGGCTACACCTTC.

This clone showed up just a few times. The chain has TRBV7-2 and TRBJ1-2, with 9 bases fitting TRBD1. V lost 5 bases and J lost 0; bases outside the gene matches: 4. This CDR3 spans 15 amino acids. CDR1 is SGHTA and CDR2 is FQGNSA in the germline V gene. The CDR3 sequence: CASSHRDRANYGYTF. As DNA, the CDR3 is TGTGCCAGCAGCCATAGGGACAGGGCTAACTATGGCTACACCTTC.

The genes are TRBV6-1 and TRBJ2-1; 7 bases align to TRBD2. CDR1 is MNHNS, CDR2 SASEGT, per germline. With 2 bases clipped from V and 0 bases from J, the junction kept 1 base outside the gene matches. This CDR3 contains 15 residues. The DNA of the CDR3 is TGTGCCAGCAGTGAACGGGGGGACTCCTACAATGAGCAGTTCTTC. It yields the protein CASSERGDSYNEQFF.

This clone was detected a few times. The chain carries TRBV6-5 and TRBJ2-1, with D perhaps TRBD1 (5 bases). Germline CDR1 reads MNHEY; CDR2 reads SVGAGI. This CDR3 comprises 15 residues. V dropped 5 bases and J dropped 0 bases, with 11 bases sitting between them. The CDR3 loop is CASSPTGTSYNEQFF. As DNA, the CDR3 is TGTGCCAGCAGTCCTACAGGAACCTCCTACAATGAGCAGTTCTTC.

A word on this clone: One end of the junction varies from germline; a read error may be responsible. The rearrangement links TRBV13 to TRBJ1-1; 8 bases are shared with TRBD1. Looked up from germline, CDR1 is PRHDT and CDR2 is FYEKMQ (reference sequence). The CDR3 length is 14 residues. CDR3 sequence (DNA): TGTGCCAGCAGCGTAGGACAGGGAGTCACTGAAGCTTTCTTT. It codes for CASSVGQGVTEAFF.

This clone came up a few times. This sequence joins TRBV7-3 and TRBJ2-3; possible D gene TRBD1, 6 bases. V was clipped by 4 bases and J by 5 bases, with 7 bases between them. This CDR3 region has 12 residues. Per germline, CDR1 SGHTA and CDR2 FQGTGA. CDR3 sequence: CASSSQGDTQYF. CDR3 coding DNA: TGTGCCAGCAGCTCACAGGGAGATACGCAGTATTTT.

This rearrangement joins TRBV19 to TRBJ2-5; 9 bases map to TRBD2. Per germline, CDR1 LNHDA and CDR2 SQIVND (reference sequence). The CDR3 is 14 residues long. With V trimmed by 3 bases and J by 4 bases, 3 bases remained unmatched. CDR3 DNA sequence: TGTGCCAGTAGTATGGGACTAGCTATAGAGACCCAGTACTTC. Translating it yields CASSMGLAIETQYF.

The table lists this clone with a few counts. J is TRBJ2-1 and V is TRBV2; TRBD2 agrees at 9 bases. The CDR3 is 15 residues long. Germline V gene lookup returns CDR1 SNHLY and CDR2 FYNNEI. J gave up 4 bases and V 1 base, and 2 bases lay outside the gene matches. CDR3 DNA: TGTGCCAGCAGTGAAGGACTAGCGGCGTACAATGAGCAGTTCTTC. It is translated as CASSEGLAAYNEQFF.

This chain links TRBV5-1 with TRBJ2-3, with 8 bases lining up with TRBD2. In germline, CDR1 is SGHRS, CDR2 YFSETQ. The ends lost 2 bases at V and 1 base at J; junction bases unmatched: 6. The CDR3 totals 16 residues. CDR3 DNA sequence: TGCGCCAGCAGCTTTAGTCAAGCGGGAGGCACAGATACGCAGTATTTT. It codes for CASSFSQAGGTDTQYF.

V gene TRBV9 combines with J gene TRBJ1-1; D possibly corresponds to TRBD1 (6 bases). CDR1 and CDR2 (germline): SGDLS, YYNGEE. This CDR3 region has 13 residues. V was pared by 8 bases and J by 4 bases, with 15 bases between. DNA of the CDR3: TGTGCCAGTGGGGGGGGCGACGGCACTGAAGCTTTCTTT. This codes for CASGGGDGTEAFF.

The chain joins TRBV9 to TRBJ2-7; maybe TRBD1 (6 bases). The CDR3 contains 13 residues. Germline lookup yields CDR1 SGDLS and CDR2 YYNGEE. V was trimmed by 0 bases and J by 3 bases, leaving 7 bases between them. In DNA, the CDR3 is TGTGCCAGCAGCGTAGGGGACAACTACGAGCAGTACTTC. Protein sequence: CASSVGDNYEQYF. Based on the CDR3 plus reference TRBV9 and TRBJ2-7, the full variable domain is DSGVTQTPKHLITATGQRVTLRCSPRSGDLSVYWYQQSLDQGLQFLIQYYNGEERAKGNILERFSAQQFPDLHSELNLSSLELGDSALYFCASSVGDNYEQYFGPGTRLTVT.

This clone was counted a few times. V usage is TRBV5-1 and J usage is TRBJ2-1; 11 bases are a match to TRBD1. V shed 2 bases, J shed 1 base, and the junction held 5 bases outside the gene matches. The CDR3 extends over 17 amino acids. Germline CDR1 reads SGHRS; CDR2 reads YFSETQ. The CDR3 sequence is CASSFSGQGVSYNEQFF. As DNA, the CDR3 is TGCGCCAGCAGCTTCTCGGGACAGGGGGTTTCCTACAATGAGCAGTTCTTC.

The chain uses TRBV9 and TRBJ2-3; tentatively, D is TRBD2 (6 bases). CDR3 length equals 16 residues. CDR1 is SGDLS and CDR2 is YYNGEE in the germline V gene. V lost 2 bases and J 0 bases, leaving 13 bases between the germline ends. The CDR3 DNA reads as TGTGCCAGCAGCGTTGGGAGGACTCCCAGCACAGATACGCAGTATTTT. Protein product: CASSVGRTPSTDTQYF.

This clone showed up just a few times. This sequence joins TRBV2 and TRBJ2-1; 13 bases are a match to TRBD2. The CDR3 is made up of 16 amino acids. Germline-derived CDR1 and CDR2 are SNHLY and FYNNEI. V lost 5 bases to trimming and J lost 8 bases; unmatched junction nucleotides: 9. CDR3 in amino acids: CASSLLLAGGADEQFF. CDR3 in DNA: TGTGCCAGCAGTCTATTACTAGCGGGAGGGGCGGATGAGCAGTTCTTC.

This clone turned up a few times. The J gene is TRBJ1-2, the V gene TRBV27, with a weak D call TRBD1 (5 bases). Germline loops: CDR1 MNHEY, CDR2 SMNVEV (reference sequence). Trimming shortened V by 5 bases and J by 0 bases, and 7 bases separated the two germline ends. The CDR3 contains 13 residues. The CDR3 region is CASSLQANYGYTF. CDR3 DNA sequence: TGTGCCAGCAGTCTACAGGCTAACTATGGCTACACCTTC.

This clone was detected only a few times. The chain joins TRBV29-1 to TRBJ2-1; D is uncertain. This CDR3 comprises 14 residues. The germline CDR1 and CDR2 sequences are SQVTM and ANQGSEA. Deletions cut 3 bases from V and 4 bases from J, with 13 bases between. CDR3 loop: CSVDVANVYNEQFF. CDR3 DNA sequence: TGCAGCGTTGATGTAGCCAACGTGTACAATGAGCAGTTCTTC.

This sequence joins TRBV6-5 and TRBJ2-7; perhaps TRBD1 as D (6 bases). The germline V gene encodes CDR1 MNHEY and CDR2 SVGAGI. V was cut by 5 bases and J by 3 bases, with 14 bases left in between. The CDR3 spans 14 residues. Here the CDR3 reads CASSETGQIYEQYF. DNA for the CDR3: TGTGCCAGCAGTGAGACGGGACAAATCTACGAGCAGTACTTC.

This clone came up a few times. The genes are TRBV19 and TRBJ2-3; weak D call: TRBD2 (6 bases). Germline V gene data show CDR1 as LNHDA and CDR2 as SQIVND (reference sequence). The CDR3 totals 15 residues. The V end lost 6 bases, the J end lost 0 bases, and 13 bases lay between the germline ends. The CDR3 DNA follows: TGTGCCAGTAGCAGACTAGGGGCTAGCACAGATACGCAGTATTTT. Amino acid sequence: CASSRLGASTDTQYF.

This clone was detected only a few times. The V call is TRBV5-1, the J call TRBJ2-7; perhaps TRBD1 as D (5 bases). The length of the CDR3 is 15 residues. The ends were cut back, 4 bases at V and 6 bases at J, with 20 bases in the middle. Looked up from germline, CDR1 is SGHRS and CDR2 is YFSETQ. This CDR3 reads CASSLMGFRAGEQYF. The CDR3 DNA sequence: TGCGCCAGCAGCCTGATGGGTTTCAGGGCAGGCGAGCAGTACTTC.

V and J are TRBV28 and TRBJ2-5; 10 bases map to TRBD1. This CDR3 region has 15 residues. Trimming at V came to 4 bases and at J to 5 bases, leaving 7 bases not matched to a gene. CDR1 MDHEN and CDR2 SYDVKM come from the germline V gene. The CDR3 DNA reads TGTGCCAGCAGTTCGCAGACAGGGGGCCGGGAGACCCAGTACTTC. This sequence encodes CASSSQTGGRETQYF.

This chain joins TRBV27 and TRBJ1-1; TRBD1 agrees at 8 bases. The J segment lost 5 bases and the V segment lost 5 bases, leaving 7 bases of the junction unmatched. The CDR3 has 14 residues. Germline loops: CDR1 MNHEY, CDR2 SMNVEV (reference sequence). CDR3 loop: CASSRRTGLTEAFF. In DNA form, the CDR3 reads TGTGCCAGCAGTCGCCGGACAGGGTTGACTGAAGCTTTCTTT.

As DNA, the CDR3 is TGTGCCAGCAGCTTCACGGGGCGGGGGACCCAGTACTTC. Encoded protein: CASSFTGRGTQYF. This chain connects TRBV7-2 to TRBJ2-5; D might be TRBD2 (6 bases). Germline V gene data show CDR1 as SGHTA and CDR2 as FQGNSA. V was trimmed by 3 bases and J by 7 bases, leaving 12 bases between them. This CDR3 has 13 amino acids.